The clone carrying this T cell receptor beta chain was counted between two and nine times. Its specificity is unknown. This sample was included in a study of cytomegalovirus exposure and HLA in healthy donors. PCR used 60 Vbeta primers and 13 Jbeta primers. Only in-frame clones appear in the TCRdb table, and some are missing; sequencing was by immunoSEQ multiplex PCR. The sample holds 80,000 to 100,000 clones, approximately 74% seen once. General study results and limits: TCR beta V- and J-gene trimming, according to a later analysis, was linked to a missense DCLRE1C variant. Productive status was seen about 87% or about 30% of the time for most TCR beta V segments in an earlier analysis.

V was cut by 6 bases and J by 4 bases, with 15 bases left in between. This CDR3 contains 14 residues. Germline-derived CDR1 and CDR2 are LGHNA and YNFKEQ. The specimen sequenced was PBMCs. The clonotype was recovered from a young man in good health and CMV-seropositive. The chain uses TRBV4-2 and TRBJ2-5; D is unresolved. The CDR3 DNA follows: TGTGCCAGCAGTCCAAGGCCGCAGGTAGAGACCCAGTACTTC. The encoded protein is CASSPRPQVETQYF.